The sequence of this T cell receptor beta chain was determined in a study of T cells in Graves' hyperthyroidism and ophthalmopathy. Overall study results and limits: For ophthalmopathy, model prediction preceded onset by a median 6.5 months. Most thyroid clonotypes that were expanded above 0.001 also turned up in blood.

A few counts support this clonotype. The antigen is undetermined. It may be a read error: a sequence one base away is much more abundant. The patients, who ranged from 18 to 65 in age, presented with newly diagnosed hyperthyroidism lasting under 2 months. Over 9 ml of fresh peripheral blood supplied the PBMCs. Germline CDR1 reads GTSNPN; CDR2 reads SVGIG (reference sequence). This CDR3 spans 12 amino acids. What was amplified from RNA transcripts were TCR beta CDR3 regions. Initially, a first-round RT-PCR of the TCR CDR3 employed the HTBI primer set. From the multiplex PCR reads, TCRdb called clonotypes with MiXCR, one entry per CDR3 protein. Found here are approximately 400,000 distinct CDR3 sequences, about 18% of them singletons; the top ten hold 3.7%.

This receptor was identified in a woman aged 18-29 years with Graves' hyperthyroidism. Sample: blood. This chain uses TRBV30 with TRBJ1-1; the match to TRBD1 covers 8 bases. CDR3 bases: TGTGCCTTGCAGGGGGCCGACACTGAAGCTTGCTTT. Its protein is CALQGADTEACF.